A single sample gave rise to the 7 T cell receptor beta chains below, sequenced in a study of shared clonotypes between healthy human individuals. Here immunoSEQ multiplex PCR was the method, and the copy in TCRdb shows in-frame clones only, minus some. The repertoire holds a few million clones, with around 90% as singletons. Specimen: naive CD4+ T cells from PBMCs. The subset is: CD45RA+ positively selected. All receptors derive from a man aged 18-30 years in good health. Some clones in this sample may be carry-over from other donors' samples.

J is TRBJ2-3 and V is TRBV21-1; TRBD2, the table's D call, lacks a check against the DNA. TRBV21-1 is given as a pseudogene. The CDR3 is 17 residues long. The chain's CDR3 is CASSKLTAGGFTDTQYF. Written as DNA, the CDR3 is TGTGCCAGCAGCAAACTAACAGCGGGAGGATTTACAGATACGCAGTATTTT.

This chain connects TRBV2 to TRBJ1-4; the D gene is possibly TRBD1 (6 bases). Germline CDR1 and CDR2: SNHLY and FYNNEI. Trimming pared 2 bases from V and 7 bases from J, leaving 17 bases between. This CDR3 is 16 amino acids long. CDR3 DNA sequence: TGTGCCAGCAGTGAAAAAAGGGGGGGAAGGGGTGAAAAACTGTTTTTT. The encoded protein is CASSEKRGGRGEKLFF.

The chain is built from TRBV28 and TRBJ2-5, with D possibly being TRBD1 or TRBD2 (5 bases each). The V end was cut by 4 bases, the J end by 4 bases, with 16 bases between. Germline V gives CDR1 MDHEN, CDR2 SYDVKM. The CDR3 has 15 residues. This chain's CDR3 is CASSSPRPGPETQYF. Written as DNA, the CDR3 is TGTGCCAGCAGTTCACCACGACCGGGACCAGAGACCCAGTACTTC.

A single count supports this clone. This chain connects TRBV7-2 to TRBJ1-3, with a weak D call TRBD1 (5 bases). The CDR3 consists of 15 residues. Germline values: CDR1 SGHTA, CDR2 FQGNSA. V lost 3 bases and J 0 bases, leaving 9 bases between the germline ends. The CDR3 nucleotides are TGTGCCAGCAGCTTGGACAACAGCTCTGGAAACACCATATATTTT. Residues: CASSLDNSSGNTIYF.

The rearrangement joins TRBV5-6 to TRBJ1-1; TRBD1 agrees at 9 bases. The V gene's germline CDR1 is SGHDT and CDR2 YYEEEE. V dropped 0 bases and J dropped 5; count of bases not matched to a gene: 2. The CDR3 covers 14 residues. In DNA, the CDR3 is TGTGCCAGCAGCTTGGACAGGGGGCATACTGAAGCTTTCTTT. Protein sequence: CASSLDRGHTEAFF.

The CDR3 reads CASSQLPMTDTSTDTQYF. The CDR3 DNA is TGTGCCAGCAGCCAATTGCCTATGACAGACACTAGCACAGATACGCAGTATTTT. The chain carries TRBV5-4 and TRBJ2-3; D may be TRBD1 (5 bases). V was cut by 4 bases and J by 0 bases, with 21 bases left in between. CDR1 is SGHNT, CDR2 YYREEE, per germline (reference sequence). The CDR3 covers 18 residues.

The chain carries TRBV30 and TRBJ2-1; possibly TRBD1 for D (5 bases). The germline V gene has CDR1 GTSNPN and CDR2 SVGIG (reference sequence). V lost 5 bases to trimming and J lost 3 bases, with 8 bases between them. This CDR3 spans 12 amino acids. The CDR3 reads CAWSRGYNEQFF. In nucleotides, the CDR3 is TGTGCCTGGTCTAGGGGCTACAATGAGCAGTTCTTC.